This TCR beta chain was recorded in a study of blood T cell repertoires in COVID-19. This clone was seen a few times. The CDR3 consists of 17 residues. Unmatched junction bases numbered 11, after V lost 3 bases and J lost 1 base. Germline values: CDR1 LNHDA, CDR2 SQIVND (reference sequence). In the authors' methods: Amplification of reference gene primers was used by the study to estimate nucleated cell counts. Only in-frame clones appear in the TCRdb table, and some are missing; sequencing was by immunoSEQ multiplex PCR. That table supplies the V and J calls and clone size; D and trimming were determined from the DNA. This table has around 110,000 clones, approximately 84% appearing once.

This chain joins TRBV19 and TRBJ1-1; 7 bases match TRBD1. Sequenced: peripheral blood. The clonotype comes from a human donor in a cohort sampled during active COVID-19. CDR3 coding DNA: TGTGCCAGTAGTATTCGTGGTCGGGGACAGAGGAACACTGAAGCTTTCTTT. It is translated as CASSIRGRGQRNTEAFF.